A single sample gave rise to the 25 T cell receptor beta chains below, sequenced in a study of blood T cell repertoires in COVID-19. The protocol was immunoSEQ multiplex PCR, while the TCRdb copy is restricted to in-frame clones and leaves out a portion. The sample records over 90,000 clones, 78% being singletons. Sequences were obtained from peripheral blood. These receptor sequences come from a man in his sixties with active or convalescent COVID-19.

The chain employs TRBV29-1 and TRBJ1-4; a weak D match, TRBD1 (5 bases). The CDR3 is made up of 12 amino acids. Germline CDR1 SQVTM, CDR2 ANQGSEA. Trimming took off 4 bases at V and 10 bases at J, with 13 bases between the two ends. The CDR3 DNA reads as TGCAGCGTTGGGCAGGGAGGAGGAAAACTGTTTTTT. This sequence encodes CSVGQGGGKLFF.

V and J are TRBV6-2 or TRBV6-3 and TRBJ2-3; 7 bases are a match to TRBD2. Germline CDR1 and CDR2: MNHEY and SVGEGT. The CDR3 length is 14 residues. The trim removed 5 bases at V and 2 bases at J, leaving 4 bases unmatched. CDR3 protein: CASSVSGSTDTQYF. The DNA for the CDR3 is TGTGCCAGCAGTGTTAGCGGGTCCACAGATACGCAGTATTTT.

DNA of the CDR3: TGTGCCAGCAGCTCGACAGGGGGCAGGAACGAGCAGTACTTC. It is translated as CASSSTGGRNEQYF. The V call is TRBV7-8, the J call TRBJ2-7; 10 positions match TRBD1. Germline V CDR1 and CDR2: SGHVS, FQNEAQ. V lost 4 bases, J lost 5 bases, and 5 bases stayed unmatched. CDR3 length: 14 amino acids.

The chain couples TRBV5-8 to TRBJ2-2; tentatively, D is TRBD1 (5 bases). The CDR3 runs 15 residues. The germline V gene has CDR1 SGHTS and CDR2 YDEGEE. The V and J ends lost 6 bases and 1 base respectively, with 13 bases between them. In nucleotides, the CDR3 is TGTGCCAGCAAAGGGGCAGGTCTGAACACCGGGGAGCTGTTTTTT. This sequence encodes CASKGAGLNTGELFF.

The rearrangement links TRBV2 to TRBJ2-5, with 12 bases aligning to TRBD2. This CDR3 has 14 residues. The ends lost 3 bases at V and 6 bases at J; junction bases unmatched: 2. Germline CDR1 is SNHLY and CDR2 is FYNNEI. The CDR3, as DNA: TGTGCCAGCAGTGAGAGGACTAGCGGGAAGACCCAGTACTTC. Translating gives CASSERTSGKTQYF.

The chain has TRBV6-5 and TRBJ1-3; TRBD1 aligns across 7 bases. J gave up 2 bases and V 5 bases, and 6 bases lay outside the gene matches. This CDR3 has 15 amino acids. In germline, CDR1 is MNHEY, CDR2 SVGAGI. The CDR3 DNA follows: TGTGCCAGCAGTCGACAGGGACACCCTGGAAACACCATATATTTT. The encoded protein is CASSRQGHPGNTIYF.

The chain uses TRBV6-4 and TRBJ2-1; 10 nucleotides align to TRBD2. There are 15 residues in the CDR3. Looked up from germline, CDR1 is MRHNA and CDR2 is SNTAGT. Trimming removed 8 bases from V and 8 bases from J; junction bases left unmatched: 12. CDR3 sequence reads: CASSPGLAGVDEQFF. DNA for the CDR3: TGTGCCAGCTCGCCCGGGCTAGCGGGAGTGGATGAGCAGTTCTTC.

The chain has TRBV6-2 or TRBV6-3 and TRBJ2-3, with TRBD2 as a possible D gene (6 bases). The V and J ends lost 2 bases and 4 bases respectively, with 10 bases between them. Germline V gene data show CDR1 as MNHEY and CDR2 as SVGEGT. The CDR3 runs to 14 residues. The CDR3 loop reads CASSYATGADTQYF. For the CDR3, the DNA is TGTGCCAGCAGTTACGCAACGGGAGCAGATACGCAGTATTTT.

This clone was counted a single time. V and J are TRBV4-1 and TRBJ1-2; D is ambiguous. Trimming removed 0 bases from V and 5 bases from J, with 7 bases in between. The CDR3 totals 13 residues. Germline V lookup: CDR1 MGHRA, CDR2 YSYEKL. CDR3 in amino acids: CASSQDEIYGYTF. CDR3 coding DNA: TGCGCCAGCAGCCAAGATGAGATTTATGGCTACACCTTC.

The chain carries TRBV3-1 (or the pseudogene TRBV3-2) and TRBJ2-7; D is possibly TRBD1 (5 bases). There are 13 residues in the CDR3. Germline assignment: CDR1 LGHDT and CDR2 YNNKEL (reference sequence). Trimming cost V 1 base and J 5 bases, with 9 bases left between them. The chain's CDR3 is CASSQAQGHEQYF. The CDR3 DNA follows: TGTGCCAGCAGCCAAGCCCAGGGCCACGAGCAGTACTTC.

This clone has just one count. The genes are TRBV3-1 (or the pseudogene TRBV3-2) and TRBJ2-7; no clear D gene. The ends were cut back, 0 bases at V and 3 bases at J, with 12 bases in the middle. Germline V gene data show CDR1 as LGHDT and CDR2 as YNNKEL (reference sequence). The CDR3 spans 15 residues. CDR3 in DNA: TGTGCCAGCAGCCAAGAATCAGCGCCTCACTACGAGCAGTACTTC. Translation: CASSQESAPHYEQYF.

The gene calls are TRBV11-2 and TRBJ2-1; 11 bases match TRBD1. Germline V CDR1 and CDR2: SGHAT, FQNNGV. V lost 3 bases and J lost 7; bases outside the gene matches: 2. The CDR3 is made up of 14 amino acids. The CDR3 DNA follows: TGTGCCAGCAGCTTGGGACAGGGGGATAATGAGCAGTTCTTC. It specifies CASSLGQGDNEQFF.

This chain connects TRBV19 to TRBJ2-1; 7 bases match TRBD1. The CDR3 has 12 amino acids. CDR1 and CDR2 (germline): LNHDA, SQIVND (reference sequence). J gave up 3 bases and V 8 bases, and 1 base lay outside the gene matches. The CDR3 coding sequence is TGTGCCAGTGGGGACAGCTACAATGAGCAGTTCTTC. Protein: CASGDSYNEQFF.

This clone appeared once. The chain employs TRBV12-3 or TRBV12-4 and TRBJ1-1; 7 bases line up with TRBD1. Trimming removed 6 bases from V and 7 bases from J; junction bases left unmatched: 5. This CDR3 has 12 residues. The CDR3 reads CASRRGGSEAFF. As DNA, the CDR3 is TGTGCCAGCAGGAGAGGGGGCAGTGAAGCTTTCTTT.

The V and J genes are TRBV7-2 and TRBJ1-6; TRBD1 is a possible D gene (5 bases). CDR3 size: 17 residues. CDR1 SGHTA and CDR2 FQGNSA come from the germline V gene. Trimming removed 1 base from V and 10 bases from J, with 20 bases in between. CDR3 sequence reads: CASSLDLVGGSSSPLHF. In DNA, the CDR3 is TGTGCCAGCAGCTTAGATTTGGTTGGGGGGTCAAGCTCACCCCTCCACTTT.

V gene TRBV11-3 combines with J gene TRBJ1-1, with D hard to call. The CDR3 contains 13 residues. Germline V lookup: CDR1 SGHNT, CDR2 YENEEA. The germline V and J ends were trimmed by 1 base and 1 base, with 4 bases remaining between them. CDR3 bases: TGTGCCAGCAGCTTAGGAGAGAACACTGAAGCTTTCTTT. Its protein product is CASSLGENTEAFF.

The CDR3 sequence: CASTPGGSFGNTIYF. Here the CDR3 DNA reads TGTGCCAGTACCCCCGGGGGAAGCTTCGGAAACACCATATATTTT. The chain carries TRBV19 and TRBJ1-3; possible D gene TRBD1, 5 bases. Germline V gene lookup returns CDR1 LNHDA and CDR2 SQIVND (reference sequence). V was cut by 7 bases and J by 4 bases, with 17 bases left in between. The CDR3 totals 15 residues.

This sequence joins TRBV7-2 and TRBJ1-2, with D perhaps matching TRBD1 (6 bases). There are 16 residues in the CDR3. Germline CDR1 reads SGHTA; CDR2 reads FQGNSA. Trimming stripped 3 bases from V and 4 bases from J, with 18 bases between. CDR3 amino acids: CASSFEDRDKTYGYTF. The DNA for the CDR3 is TGTGCCAGCAGCTTCGAGGACCGGGACAAGACCTATGGCTACACCTTC.

The chain joins TRBV28 to TRBJ1-1; no definite D call. Germline-derived CDR1 and CDR2 are MDHEN and SYDVKM. The CDR3 sequence is 13 residues long. V lost 6 bases to trimming and J lost 5 bases, with 13 bases between them. CDR3 residues: CASRLAGGTEAFF. The CDR3 coding sequence is TGTGCCAGCAGACTGGCAGGAGGGACTGAAGCTTTCTTT.

The chain joins TRBV5-6 to TRBJ1-2; 7 bases are shared with TRBD1. CDR1 SGHDT and CDR2 YYEEEE come from the germline V gene. The junction had 14 bases not matched to a gene; V was cut back by 4 bases and J by 5 bases. This CDR3 contains 16 residues. The CDR3 reads CASSPTGTGEGYGYTF. The CDR3 DNA is TGTGCCAGCAGCCCCACCGGAACAGGGGAAGGGTATGGCTACACCTTC.

The rearrangement links TRBV28 to TRBJ1-4, with TRBD1 matching over 8 bases. Germline V gene sequence: CDR1 MDHEN, CDR2 SYDVKM. The J segment lost 7 bases and the V segment lost 5 bases, leaving 9 bases of the junction unmatched. This CDR3 is built from 15 residues. CDR3 bases: TGTGCCAGCAGTGTGACAGGGGTTGATAGTGAAAAACTGTTTTTT. Translating gives CASSVTGVDSEKLFF.

The chain combines TRBV4-1 with TRBJ1-3; no clear D. CDR3 length: 15 residues. Trimming pared 4 bases from V and 2 bases from J, leaving 12 bases between. Germline CDR1 is MGHRA and CDR2 is YSYEKL. The CDR3 nucleotides are TGCGCCAGCAGCCGAGCTCCAGGTGCTGGAAACACCATATATTTT. Encoded protein: CASSRAPGAGNTIYF.

This sequence joins TRBV5-1 and TRBJ2-7; 8 nucleotides align to TRBD1. The junction had 11 bases not matched to a gene; V was cut back by 0 bases and J by 6 bases. Looked up from germline, CDR1 is SGHRS and CDR2 is YFSETQ. The CDR3 consists of 16 residues. Here the CDR3 reads CASSLADGLTGVEQYV. The CDR3 DNA follows: TGCGCCAGCAGCTTGGCCGACGGCTTGACAGGGGTCGAGCAGTACGTC.

The chain uses TRBV5-1 and TRBJ2-2; weak D call: TRBD1 (6 bases). The V gene lost 2 bases and the J gene lost 1 base, with 12 bases spanning the gap. The CDR3 has 16 residues. Germline-derived CDR1 and CDR2 are SGHRS and YFSETQ. CDR3 in amino acids: CASSLHLQGNTGELFF. The CDR3 DNA is TGCGCCAGCAGCTTACACCTACAGGGGAACACCGGGGAGCTGTTTTTT.

The genes are TRBV6-1 and TRBJ2-7; D possibly corresponds to TRBD2 (7 bases). CDR3 length equals 15 residues. Germline lookup yields CDR1 MNHNS and CDR2 SASEGT. V was pared by 2 bases and J by 5 bases, with 16 bases between. The CDR3 nucleotides are TGTGCCAGCAGTGAAAGGGGAGGGGGTATGAACGAGCAGTACTTC. It specifies CASSERGGGMNEQYF.